The rows below give T cell receptor beta chains drawn from one sample of a study of blood T cell repertoires in COVID-19. Clones were sequenced by immunoSEQ multiplex PCR, and TCRdb holds only the in-frame ones, with some missing. Of about 530,000 clones in the sample, 85% to 90% were seen once. Sequencing input: peripheral blood. The source is a woman aged 45 to 65 with COVID-19, enrolled during active disease. The CDR3 runs from the conserved cysteine through the conserved F or W. A D gene is named only where the DNA matches it firmly.

d_gene: -
j_gene: TRBJ1-2
v_gene: TRBV6-5
CDR3aa: CASGRGGDYGYTF
CDR3nt: TGTGCCAGCGGGAGGGGGGGGGACTATGGCTACACCTTC

d_gene: TRBD2
j_gene: TRBJ2-1
v_gene: TRBV27
CDR3aa: CASSFRDGLAGGEQFF
CDR3nt: TGTGCCAGCAGTTTTAGGGATGGGCTAGCGGGGGGTGAGCAGTTCTTC

d_gene: TRBD1
j_gene: TRBJ1-5
v_gene: TRBV6-5
CDR3aa: CASGQNRGANQPQHF
CDR3nt: TGTGCCAGCGGCCAGAACAGGGGCGCCAATCAGCCCCAGCATTTT

d_gene: -
j_gene: TRBJ2-7
v_gene: TRBV5-1
CDR3aa: CASSLVAGVTYEQYF
CDR3nt: TGCGCCAGCAGCTTGGTCGCAGGGGTTACCTACGAGCAGTACTTC

d_gene: -
j_gene: TRBJ1-1
v_gene: TRBV9
CDR3aa: CASSADPGAEAFF
CDR3nt: TGTGCCAGCAGCGCGGATCCCGGGGCTGAAGCTTTCTTT

d_gene: -
j_gene: TRBJ2-4
v_gene: TRBV23-1
CDR3aa: CASSRRDIQYF
CDR3nt: TGCGCCAGCAGTCGCCGGGACATTCAGTACTTC

d_gene: TRBD1
j_gene: TRBJ1-2
v_gene: TRBV27
CDR3aa: CASSSLDRNYGYTF
CDR3nt: TGTGCCAGCAGTTCCCTGGACAGGAACTATGGCTACACCTTC

d_gene: -
j_gene: TRBJ1-1
v_gene: TRBV5-6
CDR3aa: CASSETRGRVAFF
CDR3nt: TGTGCCAGCAGTGAAACCAGGGGCCGGGTAGCTTTCTTT

d_gene: -
j_gene: TRBJ1-2
v_gene: TRBV30
CDR3aa: CACPVRGNNYGYTF
CDR3nt: TGTGCCTGCCCAGTAAGGGGGAATAACTATGGCTACACCTTC

d_gene: TRBD1
j_gene: TRBJ2-7
v_gene: TRBV10-3
CDR3aa: CAISDPRDRGHEQYF
CDR3nt: TGTGCCATCAGCGACCCAAGGGACAGGGGCCACGAGCAGTACTTC

d_gene: -
j_gene: TRBJ2-5
v_gene: TRBV29-1
CDR3aa: CSFWTEETQYF
CDR3nt: TGCAGCTTCTGGACAGAAGAGACCCAGTACTTC

d_gene: TRBD1
j_gene: TRBJ1-2
v_gene: TRBV28
CDR3aa: CAIFPTGDHGYTF
CDR3nt: TGTGCCATCTTTCCCACAGGGGATCATGGCTACACCTTC

d_gene: -
j_gene: TRBJ2-3
v_gene: TRBV24-1
CDR3aa: CATSEDKGTDTQYF
CDR3nt: TGTGCCACCAGTGAGGACAAGGGCACAGATACGCAGTATTTT

d_gene: -
j_gene: TRBJ1-5
v_gene: TRBV11-2
CDR3aa: CASSLGQHQPQHF
CDR3nt: TGTGCCAGCAGCTTAGGACAGCATCAGCCCCAGCATTTT

d_gene: -
j_gene: TRBJ2-2
v_gene: TRBV12-5
CDR3aa: CASGLPPGSGELFF
CDR3nt: TGTGCTAGTGGTTTGCCGCCAGGGTCCGGGGAGCTGTTTTTT

d_gene: TRBD1
j_gene: TRBJ1-2
v_gene: TRBV28
CDR3aa: CASSLPRQGLYGYTF
CDR3nt: TGTGCCAGCAGTTTACCCCGACAGGGCCTCTATGGCTACACCTTC

d_gene: TRBD1
j_gene: TRBJ1-1
v_gene: TRBV6-5
CDR3aa: CASSRQGTTEAFF
CDR3nt: TGTGCCAGTTCGCGACAGGGGACCACTGAAGCTTTCTTT

d_gene: TRBD2
j_gene: TRBJ2-5
v_gene: TRBV7-2
CDR3aa: CASSFFLGGTQETQYF
CDR3nt: TGTGCCAGCAGCTTTTTTTTGGGAGGGACCCAAGAGACCCAGTACTTC

d_gene: TRBD1
j_gene: TRBJ1-5
v_gene: TRBV11-2
CDR3aa: CASSSDRDQPQHF
CDR3nt: TGTGCCAGCAGCTCAGACAGGGATCAGCCCCAGCATTTT

d_gene: TRBD1
j_gene: TRBJ2-7
v_gene: TRBV30
CDR3aa: CAGATGSSYEQYF
CDR3nt: TGTGCCGGGGCGACAGGGAGCTCCTACGAGCAGTACTTC